The clone carrying this T cell receptor (beta chain) has only a few counts. The antigen remains unidentified. The data belong to a study of T-cell memory formation after mild COVID-19. Study results and caveats: Memory cells collected pre-infection included some clones that later responded, suggesting cross-reactive memory joined.

Germline CDR1 reads MGHDK; CDR2 reads SYGVNS. J lost 4 bases, V lost 5 bases, and 6 bases had no gene match. The CDR3 contains 16 residues. Each CDR3 protein gets one entry after TCRdb re-called the 5' RACE reads with MiXCR. Seen here are 200,000 to 300,000 distinct CDR3 sequences, 8% to 10% observed once, and the top ten hold roughly a fifth. This sequence joins TRBV25-1 and TRBJ2-6; 9 nucleotides match TRBD1. This TCR came from a man aged 18 to 29 who had mild COVID-19 (a few samples of this study predate the infection). Cell type and time point are not known. Sequenced material: PBMCs or a T cell subset sorted from them (not recorded which). This CDR3 reads CASSNNRGQGANVLTF. DNA of the CDR3: TGTGCCAGCAGTAATAACAGGGGGCAGGGGGCCAACGTCCTGACTTTC.